This T cell receptor (beta chain) was obtained from a study of shared clonotypes between healthy human individuals. As concerns this clone: Its matching antigen is unknown.

Using immunoSEQ multiplex PCR, the repertoire was profiled, and TCRdb retains in-frame clones only, with some absent. The sample lists about 2 million clones, about 94% occurring once. The V end lost 4 bases, the J end lost 4 bases, and 20 bases lay between the germline ends. Germline V lookup: CDR1 MGHRA, CDR2 YSYEKL. The CDR3 is made up of 16 amino acids. Regarding the study as a whole: Donor scarcity curtailed the genetic and exposure-history diversity represented herein. In the sorted subsets, rarefaction showed sequencing was incomplete despite large depth. It was anticipated that sequencing depth would influence how many clonotypes donors shared.

Naivety among CD8 cells was defined by CD45RO negativity and positive CCR7 selection, thereby excluding terminally differentiated effector memory CD45RA+ cells. The sample comprised naive CD8+ T cells sorted from blood. The chain couples TRBV4-1 to TRBJ2-7, with D uncertain. The sequence was collected from a man aged 18 to 29 in good health. The CDR3, as DNA: TGCGCCAGCAGCCTTGTCTCCGGACCTGGGGTTTACGAGCAGTACTTC. This sequence encodes CASSLVSGPGVYEQYF.